This TCR beta chain was retrieved from a study of cytomegalovirus exposure and HLA in healthy donors. General study findings and limits: DRB1 had the most TCR associations and HLA-C the fewest, a later analysis found, with rates varying by HLA locus. It was assumed in the presence/absence analyses that sequencing depth was roughly uniform across donors. Sequencing likely generated an artifact that appeared as a cluster of highly shared sequence variants. Rarity marked most TCR sequences, yet some public TCRs occurred in many donors.

This clone was detected only a few times. Its matching antigen is unknown. An end of the junction differs from the germline gene, which may be a read error. The PCR contained 60 Vbeta and 13 Jbeta primers. Repertoires were generated with immunoSEQ multiplex PCR, while TCRdb's copy carries only in-frame clones and drops some. This sample carries some 200,000 clones, 70% of them seen once, and the ten largest clones take 2.6%. Germline values: CDR1 SEHNR, CDR2 FQNEAQ (reference sequence). The CDR3 contains 18 residues. The chain carries TRBV7-9 and TRBJ2-7; 10 bases line up with TRBD1. This clonotype originated in a middle-aged man in good health and CMV-seropositive. Sequencing input: PBMCs. CDR3 residues: CSSSPPVRQGALTYEQYF. The CDR3 DNA is TGTTCCAGCAGCCCCCCGGTGAGACAGGGGGCGTTGACCTACGAGCAGTACTTC. The full variable domain, completed using reference TRBV7-9 and TRBJ2-7, is DTGVSQNPRHKITKRGQNVTFRCDPISEHNRLYWYRQTLGQGPEFLTYFQNEAQLEKSRLLSDRFSAERPKGSFSTLEIQRTEQGDSAMYLCSSSPPVRQGALTYEQYFGPGTRLTVT.